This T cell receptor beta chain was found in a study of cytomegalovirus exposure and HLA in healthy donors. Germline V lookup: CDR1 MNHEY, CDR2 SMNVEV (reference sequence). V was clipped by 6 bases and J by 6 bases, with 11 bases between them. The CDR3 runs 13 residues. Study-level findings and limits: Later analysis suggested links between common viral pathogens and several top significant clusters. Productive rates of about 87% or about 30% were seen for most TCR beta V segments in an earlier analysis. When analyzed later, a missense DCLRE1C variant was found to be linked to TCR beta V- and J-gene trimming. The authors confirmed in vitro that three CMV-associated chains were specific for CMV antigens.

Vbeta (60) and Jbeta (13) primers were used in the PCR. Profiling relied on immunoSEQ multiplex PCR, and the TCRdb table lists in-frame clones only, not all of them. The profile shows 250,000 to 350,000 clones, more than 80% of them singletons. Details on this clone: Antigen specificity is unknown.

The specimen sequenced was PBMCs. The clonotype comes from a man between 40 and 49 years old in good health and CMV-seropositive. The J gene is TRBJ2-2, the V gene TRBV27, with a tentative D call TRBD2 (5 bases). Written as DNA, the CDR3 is TGTGCCAGCAGCGAGGGATGGGCCGGGGAGCTGTTTTTT. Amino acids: CASSEGWAGELFF.